This T cell receptor (beta chain) originates from a study of blood T cells in healthy people across ages. Study findings and constraints: TCR beta diversity correlated strongly with naive T cell percentage. Higher diversity and more naive CD4+ cells were features of long-lived donors, compared to aged donors.

This clonotype was seen more than once but under ten times. Its target is unknown. V lost 0 bases and J lost 7, with 12 bases in between. Germline-derived CDR1 and CDR2 are DFQATT and SNEGSKA (reference sequence). The CDR3 consists of 14 residues. A second PCR, run for roughly 7 to 11 cycles, used a sample-barcoded 5' primer plus a J-beta primer mix. A template-switch adaptor that had 12 random nucleotides put a tag on each cDNA molecule. Paired-end reads containing CDR3 totaled no fewer than 2.5 million for each sample. TCRdb called the 5' RACE reads again in MiXCR, with one record for every CDR3 protein. In the table there are about a million distinct CDR3 sequences, 35% to 40% of which are singletons.

The chain couples TRBV20-1 to TRBJ1-4; perhaps TRBD1 as D (6 bases). Sequencing input: blood. The source of this sequence is a man younger than 30 in good health. CDR3 in DNA: TGCAGTGCTAGAGATACCGGGGGCACTGAAAAACTGTTTTTT. This encodes CSARDTGGTEKLFF.